What follows are 2 T cell receptor beta chains derived from one specimen sequenced in a study of T cell responses to AZD1222 COVID-19 vaccine. The protocol was immunoSEQ multiplex PCR, while the TCRdb copy is restricted to in-frame clones and leaves out a portion. Among more than 140,000 clones listed, 85% to 95% were seen once. Sequenced here: peripheral blood, sampled on day 0 of MenACWY control vaccination. Receptor source: an adult in good health.

The V and J genes are TRBV9 and TRBJ1-3; D not resolved. Trimming removed 7 bases from V and 2 bases from J, with 19 bases in between. Germline V gene lookup returns CDR1 SGDLS and CDR2 YYNGEE. CDR3 length: 16 amino acids. The CDR3 spells CASGQPPLNTGNTIYF. DNA of the CDR3: TGTGCCAGCGGGCAGCCACCTTTAAACACTGGAAACACCATATATTTT.

The genes are TRBV10-1 and TRBJ1-1; D not resolved. Germline V gene lookup returns CDR1 WNHNN and CDR2 SYGVQD (reference sequence). V dropped 10 bases and J dropped 6 bases, with 15 bases sitting between them. The CDR3 consists of 12 residues. The CDR3 loop reads CATPGRPAEAFF. In DNA form, the CDR3 reads TGCGCCACCCCGGGGAGACCAGCTGAAGCTTTCTTT.